Listed below are T cell receptor beta chains from one sample, sequenced in a study of T cell responses to AZD1222 COVID-19 vaccine. Sequenced by immunoSEQ multiplex PCR; TCRdb stores in-frame clones only, minus some. The repertoire has 100,000 or so clones, more than 70% of them found once; the top ten carry approximately 1.5%. The input for sequencing was peripheral blood, taken on day 0 of AZD1222 vaccination. These receptors originate from an adult in good health. Each CDR3 is given without its conserved first and last residue. The order of the fields is V gene, clone size, J gene, CDR3 protein. Where a row states a size, it is once, few, many or the class of an expanded clone; other rows omit it.

V: TRBV14; size: .; J: TRBJ2-7; CDR3: ASSLPPNSYEQY
V: TRBV6-5; size: .; J: TRBJ1-2; CDR3: ASSYSSGRGLGGYT
V: TRBV2; size: .; J: TRBJ2-7; CDR3: ASSEGSFHEQY
V: TRBV12-3/TRBV12-4; size: .; J: TRBJ1-5; CDR3: ASSGPGVRPQH
V: TRBV28; size: few; J: TRBJ1-2; CDR3: ASSLAGAYGYT
V: TRBV29-1; size: .; J: TRBJ2-3; CDR3: SVEYPPGGGLTDTQY
V: TRBV4-1; size: few; J: TRBJ1-3; CDR3: ASSQVLGNTIY
V: TRBV5-6; size: .; J: TRBJ2-5; CDR3: ASSFRQDGGETQY
V: TRBV20-1; size: .; J: TRBJ2-5; CDR3: SAASEETQY
V: TRBV6-5; size: .; J: TRBJ1-3; CDR3: ASRDASSGNTIY
V: TRBV30; size: .; J: TRBJ2-3; CDR3: AYGLGGVTDTQY
V: TRBV7-9; size: few; J: TRBJ1-1; CDR3: ASSLARGMNTEAF
V: TRBV7-8; size: .; J: TRBJ2-5; CDR3: AIQLNGGRRGWQTQY
V: TRBV28; size: .; J: TRBJ2-2; CDR3: ASSWTPDWNTGELF
V: TRBV7-3; size: .; J: TRBJ1-5; CDR3: ASSKNRAADQPQH
V: TRBV6-2/TRBV6-3; size: .; J: TRBJ2-1; CDR3: ASSSYRDTYNEQF
V: TRBV27; size: .; J: TRBJ2-1; CDR3: ASKEGIRSYNEQF
V: TRBV5-4; size: .; J: TRBJ1-1; CDR3: ASSPGTGLGMNTEAF
V: TRBV18; size: .; J: TRBJ1-1; CDR3: ASSSRGGDNTEAF
V: TRBV6-2/TRBV6-3; size: .; J: TRBJ1-5; CDR3: ASSYRGSQPQH
V: TRBV7-9; size: few; J: TRBJ1-4; CDR3: ASSLGRINEKLF
V: TRBV2; size: .; J: TRBJ1-1; CDR3: ASRRDPSLNTEAF
V: TRBV21-1; size: .; J: TRBJ2-1; CDR3: ASSKVDSGRADNEQF
V: TRBV28; size: .; J: TRBJ2-7; CDR3: ASSINQGTYEQY
V: TRBV19; size: few; J: TRBJ1-5; CDR3: ASSITGEGQPQH
V: TRBV7-6; size: .; J: TRBJ2-7; CDR3: ASSSPGNDSYEQY
V: TRBV7-8; size: .; J: TRBJ2-3; CDR3: ASSLQPWTSGSTDTQY
V: TRBV7-2; size: few; J: TRBJ2-7; CDR3: ASSPRDRGTYEQY
V: TRBV6-5; size: .; J: TRBJ1-3; CDR3: ASKKDTFSGNTIY